These 26 T cell receptor beta chains share one sample of origin, sequenced in a study of CD8+ T cells in alopecia areata. RNA extraction and reverse transcription yielded cDNA as sequencing template. The data were produced by immunoSEQ multiplex PCR, yet TCRdb's version contains in-frame clones alone and is incomplete. Counted here are 200,000 or so clones, about 53% occurring once; the ten biggest clones make up around 0.44%. The material was CD4+ T cells sorted from blood, obtained at week 0. These receptors originate from a human donor with alopecia areata.

This clone has only one observation. The V and J genes are TRBV29-1 and TRBJ2-7; D remains unclear. Per germline, CDR1 SQVTM and CDR2 ANQGSEA. The V gene lost 2 bases and the J gene lost 6 bases, with 5 bases spanning the gap. The CDR3 is 10 residues long. This chain's CDR3 is CSVEYGEQYF. The CDR3 nucleotides read TGCAGCGTTGAATACGGCGAGCAGTACTTC.

This clone has only a few counts. This chain uses TRBV29-1 with TRBJ2-4, with D possibly TRBD2 on 5 matching bases. The length of the CDR3 is 17 residues. Germline V gives CDR1 SQVTM, CDR2 ANQGSEA. V was shortened by 0 bases and J by 3 bases, with 18 bases between the two germline ends. CDR3 nucleotides: TGCAGCGTTGAAGAGGGAGCTCCACGCTCGGGCAAAAACATTCAGTACTTC. Translated: CSVEEGAPRSGKNIQYF.

V usage is TRBV30 and J usage is TRBJ1-2; maybe TRBD1 (6 bases). This CDR3 has 13 residues. Looked up from germline, CDR1 is GTSNPN and CDR2 is SVGIG (reference sequence). Deletions cut 3 bases from V and 7 bases from J, with 15 bases between. CDR3 sequence (DNA): TGTGCCTGGAGCCTACAGGGCAAATCTGGCTACACCTTC. As protein: CAWSLQGKSGYTF. Supplemented by reference TRBV30 and TRBJ1-2, the full variable domain reads SQTIHQWPATLVQPVGSPLSLECTVEGTSNPNLYWYRQAAGRGLQLLFYSVGIGQISSEVPQNLSASRPQDRQFILSSKKLLLSDSGFYLCAWSLQGKSGYTFGSGTRLTVV.

The rearrangement joins TRBV2 to TRBJ1-1; possibly TRBD1 for D (5 bases). Per germline, CDR1 SNHLY and CDR2 FYNNEI. Between the trimmed V and J ends, which lost 5 bases and 0 bases, there was a span of 10 bases. This CDR3 has 14 amino acids. CDR3 residues: CASSPGLMNTEAFF. CDR3 DNA: TGTGCCAGCAGTCCGGGACTGATGAACACTGAAGCTTTCTTT.

The J gene is TRBJ2-4, the V gene TRBV29-1, with 8 positions matching TRBD2. CDR3 length equals 13 residues. The V gene's germline CDR1 is SQVTM and CDR2 ANQGSEA. V trimming: 7 bases; J trimming: 4 bases; junction bases outside the gene matches: 6. CDR3 sequence (DNA): TGCAGCGCAGTAGTAGCGGGAAAAAACATTCAGTACTTC. Encoded protein: CSAVVAGKNIQYF.

The rearrangement uses TRBV5-1 and TRBJ2-1, with D tentatively TRBD1 or TRBD2 (5 bases each). This CDR3 comprises 15 residues. CDR1 and CDR2 from the germline V gene are SGHRS and YFSETQ. V shed 4 bases and J shed 0 bases, with 11 bases lying between them. CDR3 sequence (DNA): TGCGCCAGCAGCCCGGGACCCAGCTCCTACAATGAGCAGTTCTTC. It is translated as CASSPGPSSYNEQFF.

The chain couples TRBV30 to TRBJ1-1; D is perhaps TRBD1 (5 bases). V lost 2 bases and J 11 bases, leaving 15 bases between the germline ends. Germline V gene sequence: CDR1 GTSNPN, CDR2 SVGIG (reference sequence). The CDR3 consists of 12 residues. CDR3 in DNA: TGTGCCTGGAGTCCCAAGGGGTTTGGTGCTTTCTTT. Its protein product is CAWSPKGFGAFF.

The rearrangement uses TRBV7-2 and TRBJ2-1; weak D call: TRBD2 (6 bases). The CDR3 length is 15 residues. V was trimmed by 5 bases and J by 5 bases, leaving 16 bases between them. CDR1 and CDR2 (germline): SGHTA, FQGNSA. The DNA of the CDR3 is TGTGCCAGCAGCACCCGGAGGGTGACGAACAATGAGCAGTTCTTC. Translating it yields CASSTRRVTNNEQFF. The variable domain in full, with the rest retrieved from reference TRBV7-2 and TRBJ2-1, is GAGVSQSPSNKVTEKGKDVELRCDPISGHTALYWYRQSLGQGLEFLIYFQGNSAPDKSGLPSDRFSAERTGGSVSTLTIQRTQQEDSAVYLCASSTRRVTNNEQFFGPGTRLTVL.

This sequence joins TRBV15 and TRBJ1-5; D is unresolved. Germline CDR1 reads LNHNV; CDR2 reads YYDKDF (reference sequence). The V gene lost 0 bases and the J gene lost 1 base, with 7 bases spanning the gap. This CDR3 spans 15 amino acids. This CDR3 is CATSRDLGSNQPQHF. CDR3 bases: TGTGCCACCAGCAGAGATTTAGGCAGCAATCAGCCCCAGCATTTT.

The rearrangement links TRBV25-1 to TRBJ2-7, with D uncertain. Trimming left V 3 bases short and J 3 bases short, with 3 bases between. CDR1 is MGHDK, CDR2 SYGVNS, per germline. The CDR3 length is 11 residues. CDR3 bases: TGTGCCAGCAGTGACGACTACGAGCAGTACTTC. This translates into CASSDDYEQYF.

The chain employs TRBV11-2 and TRBJ2-1; the D gene could be TRBD1 or TRBD2 (5 bases each). CDR3 length: 14 amino acids. Trimming pared 5 bases from V and 2 bases from J, leaving 10 bases between. The germline V gene has CDR1 SGHAT and CDR2 FQNNGV. Written as DNA, the CDR3 is TGTGCCAGCAGCCGGGTGGGGGCCTACAATGAGCAGTTCTTC. It is translated as CASSRVGAYNEQFF.

The table lists this clone with many counts. The chain combines TRBV10-3 with TRBJ1-3, with D perhaps TRBD1 (6 bases). CDR3 length equals 15 residues. The germline V gene encodes CDR1 ENHRY and CDR2 SYGVKD. The ends were cut back, 5 bases at V and 3 bases at J, with 14 bases in the middle. Here the CDR3 reads CAISMAGAGGNTIYF. CDR3 DNA: TGTGCCATCAGTATGGCGGGGGCTGGTGGAAACACCATATATTTT.

A word on this clone: Mismatch with germline at one junction end may stem from a read error. V is TRBV25-1 and J is TRBJ2-1; D perhaps matches TRBD2 (6 bases). The CDR3 totals 11 residues. The germline V gene has CDR1 MGHDK and CDR2 SYGVNS. The CDR3 DNA reads as TGTGCCAGCAGGGACTACGATGAGCAGTTCTTC. Its translation: CASRDYDEQFF.

The V gene is TRBV5-4, the J gene TRBJ1-2; 10 bases fit TRBD1. The V and J ends lost 4 bases and 7 bases, in that order; junction bases with no gene match: 4. Germline loops: CDR1 SGHNT, CDR2 YYREEE (reference sequence). This CDR3 has 13 amino acids. CDR3 DNA: TGTGCCAGCAGCGCCGGGACAGGGGTTGGCTACACCTTC. Protein sequence: CASSAGTGVGYTF.

The J gene is TRBJ2-1, the V gene TRBV5-4, with D unresolved. Germline CDR1 is SGHNT and CDR2 is YYREEE (reference sequence). The CDR3 loop spans 14 amino acids. V was clipped by 4 bases and J by 4 bases, with 12 bases between them. CDR3 amino acids: CASSPSPRYNEQFF. The CDR3 nucleotides read TGTGCCAGCAGCCCGAGCCCGCGGTACAATGAGCAGTTCTTC.

The chain is built from TRBV4-2 and TRBJ1-1; D ambiguous. There are 14 residues in the CDR3. The V and J ends lost 3 bases and 0 bases respectively, with 8 bases between them. CDR1 is LGHNA, CDR2 YNFKEQ, per germline. The CDR3 coding sequence is TGTGCCAGCAGCCATCAGACGGTGAACACTGAAGCTTTCTTT. It codes for CASSHQTVNTEAFF.

The rearrangement uses TRBV29-1 and TRBJ2-3, with 11 positions matching TRBD2. V shed 4 bases and J 2 bases; nucleotides not matched to a gene: 5. CDR1 SQVTM and CDR2 ANQGSEA come from the germline V gene. CDR3 length equals 15 residues. CDR3 nucleotide sequence: TGCAGCGTTGTCCCACTAGCGGGAGTCACAGATACGCAGTATTTT. Its protein is CSVVPLAGVTDTQYF.

In this sample, this clone turned up a few times. The CDR3 DNA reads TGTGCCAGCAGCTTTAAGGGGATCAATGAGCAGTTCTTC. Translation: CASSFKGINEQFF. The chain carries TRBV7-2 and TRBJ2-1; weak D call: TRBD1 (5 bases). This CDR3 region has 13 residues. The V gene's germline CDR1 is SGHTA and CDR2 FQGNSA. Trimming removed 3 bases from V and 6 bases from J, with 9 bases in between.

In this sample, this clone turned up once. The rearrangement links TRBV7-6 to TRBJ2-5; D is unresolved. V was pared by 4 bases and J by 1 base, with 10 bases between. The CDR3 runs 14 residues. CDR1 and CDR2 from the germline V gene are SGHVS and FNYEAQ. CDR3 in amino acids: CASSSGPFQETQYF. CDR3 nucleotide sequence: TGTGCCAGCAGCTCAGGACCGTTCCAAGAGACCCAGTACTTC.

The chain uses TRBV25-1 and TRBJ1-5; no clear D. Trimming removed 0 bases at V and 7 bases at J, with 10 bases between. The CDR3 spans 14 residues. Germline lookup yields CDR1 MGHDK and CDR2 SYGVNS. This CDR3 reads CASSEYSRIQPQHF. The CDR3 nucleotides read TGTGCCAGCAGTGAATACAGCAGGATCCAGCCCCAGCATTTT.

The V and J genes are TRBV30 and TRBJ2-3; no reliable D call. The V and J ends lost 2 bases and 0 bases respectively, with 9 bases between them. The germline CDR1 and CDR2 sequences are GTSNPN and SVGIG (reference sequence). This CDR3 region has 14 residues. CDR3 residues: CAWSPTRSTDTQYF. CDR3 in DNA: TGTGCCTGGAGTCCAACGAGGAGCACAGATACGCAGTATTTT. Filled out from reference TRBV30 and TRBJ2-3, the complete variable domain reads SQTIHQWPATLVQPVGSPLSLECTVEGTSNPNLYWYRQAAGRGLQLLFYSVGIGQISSEVPQNLSASRPQDRQFILSSKKLLLSDSGFYLCAWSPTRSTDTQYFGPGTRLTVL.

This clone was seen more than once but under ten times. In nucleotides, the CDR3 is TGTGCCAGCTCACCGGACCTCTCTGGAAACACCATATATTTT. This encodes CASSPDLSGNTIYF. V is TRBV18 and J is TRBJ1-3, with unresolved D. The CDR3 length is 14 residues. Trimming took 3 bases from V and 0 from J, leaving 6 bases between them. CDR1 and CDR2 from the germline V gene are KGHSH and LQKENI.

This clone was counted once. The rearrangement uses TRBV7-2 and TRBJ1-5; perhaps TRBD1 as D (5 bases). This CDR3 comprises 15 residues. V lost 6 bases and J lost 2, with 14 bases in between. Germline loops: CDR1 SGHTA, CDR2 FQGNSA. The CDR3 spells CASRPGGEGNQPQHF. The CDR3 bases are TGTGCCAGCAGACCCGGGGGGGAGGGCAATCAGCCCCAGCATTTT.

This clone was seen a handful of times. J is TRBJ2-2 and V is TRBV7-3; tentatively, D is TRBD1 (5 bases). With 2 bases removed from V and 4 bases from J, the gap between germline ends came to 11 bases. The CDR3 covers 15 residues. CDR1 SGHTA and CDR2 FQGTGA come from the germline V gene. CDR3 nucleotide sequence: TGTGCCAGCAGCTTAGTAGGGGCGCCCACCGGGGAGCTGTTTTTT. Translated: CASSLVGAPTGELFF.

This clone was seen a handful of times. The rearrangement uses TRBV19 and TRBJ2-1, with 8 bases matching TRBD1. Germline CDR1 is LNHDA and CDR2 is SQIVND (reference sequence). The V gene end was trimmed by 8 bases and the J gene end by 9 bases; junction bases not matched to a gene: 15. There are 15 residues in the CDR3. In nucleotides, the CDR3 is TGTGCCAGTCGCACCACCATCAGGGGGCTGGTTGAGCAGTTCTTC. As protein: CASRTTIRGLVEQFF.

This clone was counted a few times. The gene calls are TRBV7-2 and TRBJ2-1; D not certain. Trimming left V 4 bases short and J 6 bases short, with 13 bases between. The CDR3 has 14 residues. The germline CDR1 and CDR2 sequences are SGHTA and FQGNSA. The CDR3 protein is CASSSPPPRNEQFF. For the CDR3, the DNA is TGTGCCAGCAGCTCCCCTCCGCCGCGCAATGAGCAGTTCTTC. The variable domain in full, with the rest retrieved from reference TRBV7-2 and TRBJ2-1, is GAGVSQSPSNKVTEKGKDVELRCDPISGHTALYWYRQSLGQGLEFLIYFQGNSAPDKSGLPSDRFSAERTGGSVSTLTIQRTQQEDSAVYLCASSSPPPRNEQFFGPGTRLTVL.